These T cell receptor beta chains were read from a single sample in a study of cytomegalovirus exposure and HLA in healthy donors. Sequenced by immunoSEQ multiplex PCR; TCRdb stores in-frame clones only, minus some. The sample includes a few hundred thousand clones, 75% to 90% of them seen just once. Sequencing was performed on PBMCs. The receptor set was obtained from a woman aged 18-35 years in good health and CMV-seronegative. Each CDR3 is given with its conserved first and last residue. D genes are given only for firm matches. Part of the rows lack a size; the others show once, few, many or a class for expanded clones.

D gene	clone size	J gene	V gene	CDR3 DNA	CDR3 protein
TRBD1	.	TRBJ2-1	TRBV7-8	TGTGCCAGCAGCTTAGGGGGACAGTACAATGAGCAGTTCTTC	CASSLGGQYNEQFF
TRBD2	.	TRBJ2-1	TRBV28	TGTGCCAGCAGTTCCAGCTCCACCGGGACTAGCGGGAGGGGAACGAGCAGTGAGCAGTTCTTC	CASSSSSTGTSGRGTSSEQFF
TRBD1	few	TRBJ1-2	TRBV19	TGTGCCAGTAGTATGGATCAGGGGGCTGGCTACACCTTC	CASSMDQGAGYTF
.	.	TRBJ2-7	TRBV18	TGTGCCAGCTCACCACCCGCTCCCAGAAACTACGAGCAGTACTTC	CASSPPAPRNYEQYF
TRBD2	.	TRBJ2-1	TRBV29-1	TGCAGCGTTAGAATTACGGGAGGGCCGAATGAGCAGTTCTTC	CSVRITGGPNEQFF
.	.	TRBJ2-2	TRBV5-4	TGTGCCAGCACCTACACACCTTCTTTGGGGGGGCTGTTTTTT	CASTYTPSLGGLFF
.	.	TRBJ2-3	TRBV13	TGTGCCAGCAGCACGACAGTCACCACAGATACGCAGTATTTT	CASSTTVTTDTQYF
.	.	TRBJ2-7	TRBV7-2	TGTGCCAGCAGCTTAAATCTGTGGCAGGAACCAGATTACGAGCAGTACTTC	CASSLNLWQEPDYEQYF
TRBD1	.	TRBJ1-4	TRBV6-8	TGTGCCAGCCGCGACACTACGGGCCGGGACAGGGGGATTAATGAAAAACTGTTTTTT	CASRDTTGRDRGINEKLFF
TRBD1	.	TRBJ1-3	TRBV6-1	TGTGCCAGCAGTGTAGGGACAGCATCTGGAAACACCATATATTTT	CASSVGTASGNTIYF